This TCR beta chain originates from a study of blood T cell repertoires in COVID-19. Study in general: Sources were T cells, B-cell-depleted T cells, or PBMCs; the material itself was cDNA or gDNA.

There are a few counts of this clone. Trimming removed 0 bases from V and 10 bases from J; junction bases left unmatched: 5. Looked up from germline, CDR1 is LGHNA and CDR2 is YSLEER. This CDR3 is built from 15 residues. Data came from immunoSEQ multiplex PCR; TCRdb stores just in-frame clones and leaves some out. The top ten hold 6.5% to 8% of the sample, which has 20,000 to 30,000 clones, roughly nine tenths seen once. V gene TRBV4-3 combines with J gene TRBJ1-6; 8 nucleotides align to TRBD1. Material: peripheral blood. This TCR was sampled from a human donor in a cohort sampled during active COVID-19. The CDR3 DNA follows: TGCGCCAGCAGCCAAGATCGGGACAGGAGGTCACCCCTCCACTTT. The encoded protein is CASSQDRDRRSPLHF.